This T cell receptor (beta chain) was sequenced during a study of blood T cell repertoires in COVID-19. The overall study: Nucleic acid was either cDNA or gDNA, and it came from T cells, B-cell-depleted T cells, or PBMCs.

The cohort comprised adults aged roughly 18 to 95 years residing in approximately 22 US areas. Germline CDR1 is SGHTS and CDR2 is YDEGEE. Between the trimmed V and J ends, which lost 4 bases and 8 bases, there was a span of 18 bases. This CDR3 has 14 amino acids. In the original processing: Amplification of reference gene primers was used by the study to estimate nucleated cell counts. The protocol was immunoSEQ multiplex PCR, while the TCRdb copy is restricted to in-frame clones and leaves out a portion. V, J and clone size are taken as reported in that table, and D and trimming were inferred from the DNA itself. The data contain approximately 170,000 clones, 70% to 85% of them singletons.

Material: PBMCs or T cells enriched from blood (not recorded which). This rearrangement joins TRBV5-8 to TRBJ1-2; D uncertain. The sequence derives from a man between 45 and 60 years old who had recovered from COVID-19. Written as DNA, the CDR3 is TGTGCCAGCAGCGCGATGAGGATATCTGGAGGCTACACCTTC. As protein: CASSAMRISGGYTF.